The 14 T cell receptor beta chains in this list originate from one sample, sequenced in a study of T cell responses to AZD1222 COVID-19 vaccine (dated by TCRdb to about 2021). In the paper's terms, the time point label means: baseline before first vaccination. Receptor libraries were prepared by the immunoSEQ multiplex PCR assay. TCRdb carries this immuneACCESS record with in-frame sequences only. Its versions omit some clonotypes, under half of them owing to an unresolved V gene in the studies checked, with the rest unexplained. This sample comprises approximately 80,000 clones, just under 90% of them detected only once. The top ten constitute around 5.8% of the sample. This material consisted of peripheral blood, taken on day 0 of AZD1222 vaccination. The receptors shown here come from an adult in good health.

The chain uses TRBV6-2 or TRBV6-3 and TRBJ1-2; unclear D gene. Deletions cut 4 bases from V and 1 base from J, with 7 bases between. There are 13 residues in the CDR3. In germline, CDR1 is MNHEY, CDR2 SVGEGT. This CDR3 reads CASSFGINYGYTF. DNA of the CDR3: TGTGCCAGCAGTTTTGGTATTAACTATGGCTACACCTTC.

On this clone itself: Sequence at one end of the junction differs from germline and may be a read error. The chain has TRBV5-1 and TRBJ1-4, with D hard to call. Germline lookup yields CDR1 SGHRS and CDR2 YFSETQ. This CDR3 has 12 amino acids. The CDR3 reads CASSLGSEKLFF. In DNA, the CDR3 is TGCGCCAGCAGTTTGGGTAGTGAAAAACTGTTTTTT.

The V call is TRBV4-1, the J call TRBJ2-2; D is unresolved. The V end was cut by 2 bases, the J end by 2 bases, with 3 bases between. Germline V CDR1 and CDR2: MGHRA, YSYEKL. This CDR3 contains 13 residues. The CDR3 DNA is TGCGCCAGCAGCCAACCCAACACCGGGGAGCTGTTTTTT. Translated, it gives CASSQPNTGELFF.

The chain couples TRBV15 to TRBJ1-3; a possible D gene is TRBD1 (6 bases). The CDR3 loop spans 14 amino acids. The V gene lost 1 base and the J gene lost 2 bases, with 6 bases spanning the gap. The germline gives CDR1 LNHNV, CDR2 YYDKDF (reference sequence). The CDR3 loop is CATSRGDTGNTIYF. The CDR3 region has the DNA TGTGCCACCAGCAGAGGGGACACTGGAAACACCATATATTTT.

Details on this clone: The sample carries other DNA sequences with the same CDR3. The genes are TRBV2 and TRBJ1-6, with D possibly being TRBD1 (5 bases). Germline loops: CDR1 SNHLY, CDR2 FYNNEI. The CDR3 covers 14 residues. Trimming pared 3 bases from V and 6 bases from J, leaving 9 bases between. CDR3 nucleotides: TGTGCCAGCAGTGATCAGGGATCTAATTCACCCCTCCACTTT. Translating gives CASSDQGSNSPLHF.

This sequence joins TRBV6-5 and TRBJ2-3; TRBD1 aligns across 11 bases. Looked up from germline, CDR1 is MNHEY and CDR2 is SVGAGI. Trimming removed 8 bases from V and 4 bases from J; junction bases left unmatched: 5. CDR3 length: 14 amino acids. In nucleotides, the CDR3 is TGTGCCAGCTTCGGGACAGGGGGACCAGATACGCAGTATTTT. It codes for CASFGTGGPDTQYF.

The chain couples TRBV15 to TRBJ2-7; no definite D call. The CDR3 consists of 13 residues. The V gene's germline CDR1 is LNHNV and CDR2 YYDKDF (reference sequence). V lost 0 bases, J lost 6 bases, and 9 bases lay in between. The CDR3 region is CATSRDYLGEQYF. The CDR3 coding sequence is TGTGCCACCAGCAGAGACTATCTGGGCGAGCAGTACTTC.

V and J are TRBV4-1 and TRBJ1-1; 8 bases match TRBD1. The V and J ends lost 4 bases and 7 bases, in that order; junction bases with no gene match: 5. Germline V CDR1 and CDR2: MGHRA, YSYEKL. The CDR3 runs 13 residues. CDR3 in amino acids: CASSLTGQGEAFF. Written as DNA, the CDR3 is TGCGCCAGCAGCCTGACTGGACAGGGTGAAGCTTTCTTT.

The gene calls are TRBV30 and TRBJ2-1; D call uncertain. The germline V gene has CDR1 GTSNPN and CDR2 SVGIG (reference sequence). Trimming removed 3 bases at V and 10 bases at J, with 10 bases between. The CDR3 has 11 amino acids. The chain's CDR3 is CAWRMGYEQFF. CDR3 nucleotides: TGTGCCTGGAGAATGGGATACGAGCAGTTCTTC.

This rearrangement joins TRBV5-4 to TRBJ2-3; 7 nucleotides agree with TRBD2. The CDR3 runs 16 residues. The germline CDR1 and CDR2 sequences are SGHNT and YYREEE (reference sequence). Germline trimming cut 1 base from V and 0 bases from J; bases unmatched to any gene: 5. The CDR3 reads CASSLLSGASTDTQYF. CDR3 DNA: TGTGCCAGCAGCTTGCTCAGCGGGGCGAGCACAGATACGCAGTATTTT. Complete variable domain (other parts from reference TRBV5-4 and TRBJ2-3): ETGVTQSPTHLIKTRGQQVTLRCSSQSGHNTVSWYQQALGQGPQFIFQYYREEENGRGNFPPRFSGLQFPNYSSELNVNALELDDSALYLCASSLLSGASTDTQYFGPGTRLTVL.

The chain is built from TRBV11-3 and TRBJ2-7; D is uncertain. The CDR3 has 14 residues. V was clipped by 3 bases and J by 3 bases, with 12 bases between them. Germline V gene data show CDR1 as SGHNT and CDR2 as YENEEA. CDR3 coding DNA: TGTGCCAGCAGCTTCTTCTCGGGTGGCTACGAGCAGTACTTC. It codes for CASSFFSGGYEQYF.

The CDR3 region is CASSLGVAGQANQPQHF. In DNA form, the CDR3 reads TGTGCCAGCAGCTTAGGGGTCGCGGGGCAAGCGAATCAGCCCCAGCATTTT. The chain combines TRBV7-9 with TRBJ1-5; a weak D match, TRBD1 (5 bases). The V end lost 1 base, the J end lost 4 bases, and 17 bases lay between the germline ends. The CDR3 totals 17 residues. Germline-derived CDR1 and CDR2 are SEHNR and FQNEAQ (reference sequence).

The V call is TRBV5-6, the J call TRBJ2-7; 7 bases line up with TRBD1. The length of the CDR3 is 16 residues. Germline V lookup: CDR1 SGHDT, CDR2 YYEEEE. V gave up 2 bases and J gave up 2 bases; unmatched junction bases: 10. Here the CDR3 reads CASSLWLPTGTYEQYF. CDR3 sequence (DNA): TGTGCCAGCAGCTTATGGCTCCCGACAGGGACCTACGAGCAGTACTTC.

The rearrangement uses TRBV15 and TRBJ1-1; D is ambiguous. With 2 bases removed from V and 0 bases from J, the gap between germline ends came to 4 bases. This CDR3 has 13 amino acids. Germline values: CDR1 LNHNV, CDR2 YYDKDF (reference sequence). CDR3 in amino acids: CATSRRLNTEAFF. The CDR3 DNA sequence: TGTGCCACCAGCAGACGGTTGAACACTGAAGCTTTCTTT.